These T cell receptor beta chains were read from a single sample in a study of beta chain features in type 1 diabetes. TCRdb keeps only in-frame clones here, not all; method: immunoSEQ multiplex PCR. Of under 400,000 clones listed, roughly 12% were seen once; the top ten hold roughly 0.017%. The sample comprised naive CD4+ T cells from blood. The receptor set was obtained from a man aged 18 to 35 in good health. The CDR3 runs from the conserved cysteine through the conserved F or W. D genes are given only for firm matches. Clone size is stated in some rows and not others, as once, few, many or a class when expanded.

abundance: few; v_gene: TRBV5-1; d_gene: .; j_gene: TRBJ1-1; CDR3aa: CASRRDSMNTEAFF; CDR3nt: TGCGCCAGCAGACGTGACAGTATGAACACTGAAGCTTTCTTT
abundance: .; v_gene: TRBV28; d_gene: TRBD1; j_gene: TRBJ1-1; CDR3aa: CASSLGGTGRTEAFF; CDR3nt: TGTGCCAGCAGTTTAGGAGGGACAGGGAGGACTGAAGCTTTCTTT
abundance: .; v_gene: TRBV7-9; d_gene: .; j_gene: TRBJ2-7; CDR3aa: CASSLVPPVYEQYF; CDR3nt: TGTGCCAGCAGCTTGGTCCCGCCGGTCTACGAGCAGTACTTC
abundance: few; v_gene: TRBV4-1; d_gene: TRBD2; j_gene: TRBJ2-5; CDR3aa: CASSQGASGRAKETQYF; CDR3nt: TGCGCCAGCAGCCAAGGCGCTAGCGGGAGGGCGAAAGAGACCCAGTACTTC
abundance: .; v_gene: TRBV5-1; d_gene: .; j_gene: TRBJ2-3; CDR3aa: CASSEAAVPEYDTQYF; CDR3nt: TGCGCCAGCAGCGAGGCAGCGGTGCCGGAGTACGATACGCAGTATTTT
abundance: .; v_gene: TRBV7-2; d_gene: TRBD2; j_gene: TRBJ2-1; CDR3aa: CASSPHSSGRAGYNEQFF; CDR3nt: TGTGCCAGCAGCCCGCATTCTAGCGGGAGGGCCGGCTACAATGAGCAGTTCTTC
abundance: few; v_gene: TRBV5-6; d_gene: .; j_gene: TRBJ1-4; CDR3aa: CASSLAAQGTEKLFF; CDR3nt: TGTGCCAGCAGCTTGGCCGCACAGGGAACTGAAAAACTGTTTTTT
abundance: few; v_gene: TRBV4-1; d_gene: .; j_gene: TRBJ1-5; CDR3aa: CASSQVYQYSNQPQHF; CDR3nt: TGCGCCAGCAGCCAAGTATACCAGTATAGCAATCAGCCCCAGCATTTT
abundance: .; v_gene: TRBV6-5; d_gene: TRBD2; j_gene: TRBJ2-3; CDR3aa: CASSKPRGEADTQYF; CDR3nt: TGTGCCAGCAGTAAACCCCGGGGGGAGGCAGATACGCAGTATTTT
abundance: few; v_gene: TRBV7-9; d_gene: .; j_gene: TRBJ2-7; CDR3aa: CASSLVGGPQYEQYF; CDR3nt: TGTGCCAGCAGCTTAGTAGGGGGACCCCAGTACGAGCAGTACTTC
abundance: few; v_gene: TRBV18; d_gene: .; j_gene: TRBJ2-7; CDR3aa: CASSNEQGWNEQYF; CDR3nt: TGTGCCAGCTCAAATGAACAGGGTTGGAACGAGCAGTACTTC
abundance: few; v_gene: TRBV6-5; d_gene: .; j_gene: TRBJ1-1; CDR3aa: CATLRHTEAFF; CDR3nt: TGTGCCACGTTGCGGCACACTGAAGCTTTCTTT
abundance: few; v_gene: TRBV28; d_gene: TRBD1; j_gene: TRBJ1-6; CDR3aa: CASRSLGQINSPLHF; CDR3nt: TGTGCCAGCAGGTCCCTGGGACAGATCAATTCACCCCTCCACTTT
abundance: few; v_gene: TRBV6-5; d_gene: .; j_gene: TRBJ1-4; CDR3aa: CASSYSAGAEKLFF; CDR3nt: TGTGCCAGCAGTTACTCGGCGGGGGCAGAAAAACTGTTTTTT
abundance: .; v_gene: TRBV28; d_gene: .; j_gene: TRBJ1-2; CDR3aa: CASSPARERSGYTF; CDR3nt: TGTGCCAGCAGTCCTGCCAGGGAACGGAGTGGCTACACCTTC
abundance: .; v_gene: TRBV28; d_gene: .; j_gene: TRBJ2-5; CDR3aa: CASSRTGVQETQYF; CDR3nt: TGTGCCAGCAGCCGAACGGGGGTGCAAGAGACCCAGTACTTC
abundance: .; v_gene: TRBV9; d_gene: TRBD2; j_gene: TRBJ2-3; CDR3aa: CASSVGGRASDTQYF; CDR3nt: TGTGCCAGCAGCGTAGGCGGGAGGGCCTCAGATACGCAGTATTTT
abundance: .; v_gene: TRBV5-6; d_gene: TRBD2; j_gene: TRBJ2-5; CDR3aa: CASSGGTSGGEETQYF; CDR3nt: TGTGCCAGCAGCGGGGGGACTAGCGGAGGGGAAGAGACCCAGTACTTC